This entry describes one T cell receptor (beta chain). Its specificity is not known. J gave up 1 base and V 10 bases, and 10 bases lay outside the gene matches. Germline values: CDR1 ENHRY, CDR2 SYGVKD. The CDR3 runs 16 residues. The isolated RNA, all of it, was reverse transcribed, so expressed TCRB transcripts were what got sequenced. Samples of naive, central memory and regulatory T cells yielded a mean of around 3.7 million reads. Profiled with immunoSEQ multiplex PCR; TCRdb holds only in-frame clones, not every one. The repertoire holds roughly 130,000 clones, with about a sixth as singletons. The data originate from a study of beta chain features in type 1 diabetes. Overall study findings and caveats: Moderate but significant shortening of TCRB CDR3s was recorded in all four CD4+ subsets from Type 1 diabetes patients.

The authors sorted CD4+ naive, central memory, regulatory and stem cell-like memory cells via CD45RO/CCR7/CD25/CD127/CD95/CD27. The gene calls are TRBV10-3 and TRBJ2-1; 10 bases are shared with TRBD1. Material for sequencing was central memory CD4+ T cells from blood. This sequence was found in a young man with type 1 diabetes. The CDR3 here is CATIGTGEGSYNEQFF. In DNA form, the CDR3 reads TGTGCCACGATAGGGACAGGGGAGGGATCCTACAATGAGCAGTTCTTC.